A single sample is the source of the 5 T cell receptor beta chains below, sequenced in a study of cytomegalovirus exposure and HLA in healthy donors (dated by TCRdb to the late 2010s). The library was prepared using the immunoSEQ multiplex PCR assay. A mixture of 60 forward primers for TCR Vbeta segments and 13 reverse primers for TCR Jbeta segments was used in the multiplex PCR. The immuneACCESS repertoire file appears here via TCRdb, limited to in-frame rearrangements. These files lack a portion of the clones; in checked studies, under half of the deficit traces to unresolved V genes, and the cause of the others is not known. This sample comprises some 180,000 clones, roughly 80% of them detected only once. The ten largest clones take up about 1.7% of the sample. Sequencing was performed on PBMCs. The receptor set was obtained from a woman under 30 in good health and CMV-seronegative.

Turning to this clone: The junction does not match germline at one end; this may be a read error. The CDR3 loop reads CSSSFTGGRYEQYF. CDR3 in DNA: TGTTCCAGCAGCTTTACAGGGGGCCGCTACGAGCAGTACTTC. The V and J genes are TRBV7-9 and TRBJ2-7, with 9 bases fitting TRBD1. The CDR3 spans 14 residues. Germline V gives CDR1 SEHNR, CDR2 FQNEAQ (reference sequence).

The gene calls are TRBV5-1 and TRBJ1-2; TRBD1 matches at 8 bases. Germline V gives CDR1 SGHRS, CDR2 YFSETQ. This CDR3 contains 16 residues. V lost 4 bases to trimming and J lost 3 bases; unmatched junction nucleotides: 11. CDR3 sequence (DNA): TGCGCCAGCAGCGGGTCGACAGGGGTTTTTGACTATGGCTACACCTTC. This translates into CASSGSTGVFDYGYTF. The entire variable domain, with the rest obtained from reference TRBV5-1 and TRBJ1-2, is as follows: KAGVTQTPRYLIKTRGQQVTLSCSPISGHRSVSWYQQTPGQGLQFLFEYFSETQRNKGNFPGRFSGRQFSNSRSEMNVSTLELGDSALYLCASSGSTGVFDYGYTFGSGTRLTVV.

The chain employs TRBV28 and TRBJ1-3; possible D gene TRBD1, 5 bases. The CDR3 is 16 amino acids. Germline V gene sequence: CDR1 MDHEN, CDR2 SYDVKM. The V and J ends lost 2 bases and 2 bases respectively, with 13 bases between them. The CDR3 reads CASSLLQGDPGNTIYF. DNA of the CDR3: TGTGCCAGCAGTTTACTTCAGGGTGATCCTGGAAACACCATATATTTT.

This clone turned up a few times. This chain uses TRBV6-6 with TRBJ2-3, with 10 bases aligning to TRBD2. V shed 5 bases, J shed 2 bases, and the junction held 4 bases outside the gene matches. Germline-derived CDR1 and CDR2 are MNHNY and SVGAGI (reference sequence). The CDR3 is made up of 15 amino acids. DNA for the CDR3: TGTGCCAGCAGTCGGACTAGCGGCTACACAGATACGCAGTATTTT. This encodes CASSRTSGYTDTQYF.

The genes are TRBV19 and TRBJ1-1, with D tentatively TRBD1 (5 bases). Germline lookup yields CDR1 LNHDA and CDR2 SQIVND (reference sequence). The CDR3 sequence is 17 residues long. V lost 6 bases to trimming and J lost 0 bases, with 20 bases between them. CDR3 residues: CASRGAPLAKVNTEAFF. The DNA for the CDR3 is TGTGCCAGTAGAGGGGCCCCCCTCGCGAAGGTGAACACTGAAGCTTTCTTT.